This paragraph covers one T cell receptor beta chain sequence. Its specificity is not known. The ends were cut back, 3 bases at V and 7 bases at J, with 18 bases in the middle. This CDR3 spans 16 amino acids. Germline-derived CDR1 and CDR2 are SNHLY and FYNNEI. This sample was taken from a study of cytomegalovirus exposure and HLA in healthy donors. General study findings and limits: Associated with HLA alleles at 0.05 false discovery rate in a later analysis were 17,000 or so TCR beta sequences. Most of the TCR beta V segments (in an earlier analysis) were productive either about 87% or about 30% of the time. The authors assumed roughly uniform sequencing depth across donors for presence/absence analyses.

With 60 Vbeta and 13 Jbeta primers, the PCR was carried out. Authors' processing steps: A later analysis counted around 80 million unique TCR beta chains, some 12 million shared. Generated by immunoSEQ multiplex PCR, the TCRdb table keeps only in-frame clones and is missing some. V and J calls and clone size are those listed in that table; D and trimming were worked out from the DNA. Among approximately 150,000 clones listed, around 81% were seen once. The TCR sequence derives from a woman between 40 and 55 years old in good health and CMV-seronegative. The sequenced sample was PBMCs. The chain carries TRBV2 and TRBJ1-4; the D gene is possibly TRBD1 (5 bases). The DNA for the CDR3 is TGTGCCAGCAGTGATAGTTGGGGCAGCCAAATTGAAAAACTGTTTTTT. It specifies CASSDSWGSQIEKLFF. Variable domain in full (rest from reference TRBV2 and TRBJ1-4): EPEVTQTPSHQVTQMGQEVILRCVPISNHLYFYWYRQILGQKVEFLVSFYNNEISEKSEIFDDQFSVERPDGSNFTLKIRSTKLEDSAMYFCASSDSWGSQIEKLFFGSGTQLSVL.